These 12 T cell receptor beta chains originate from one sample sequenced in a study of monozygotic twins with inflammatory bowel disease. TCRdb reprocessed the 5' RACE reads and keeps a single row for each CDR3 protein, giving no DNA. The table gives just over 300,000 distinct CDR3 sequences; the top ten clones make up approximately 5.9% of it. What was sequenced was blood. Receptor source: a human donor with ulcerative colitis or Crohn's disease, or a healthy co-twin of an affected twin (not recorded which).

This rearrangement joins TRBV7-3 to TRBJ2-2. The CDR3 is 15 amino acids. Germline CDR1 and CDR2: SGHTA and FQGTGA. The CDR3 spells CASSLFGQNTGELFF.

The J gene is TRBJ2-4, the V gene TRBV20-1; TCRdb names TRBD1, which stays unverified in the absence of DNA. Per germline, CDR1 DFQATT and CDR2 SNEGSKA (reference sequence). This CDR3 spans 15 amino acids. This CDR3 is CSARDPTGPKNIQYF.

This sequence joins TRBV13 and TRBJ2-7. The germline gives CDR1 PRHDT, CDR2 FYEKMQ (reference sequence). This CDR3 spans 14 amino acids. CDR3: CASSLGGDPYEQYF.

The chain couples TRBV23-1 to TRBJ2-7. TRBV23-1 carries the ORF label, with uncertain function. The CDR3 sequence is 14 residues long. CDR3 residues: CASSRASGRYEQYF.

The J gene is TRBJ2-7, the V gene TRBV20-1; as DNA is missing, the TRBD2 call by TCRdb cannot be tested. Germline V gene data show CDR1 as DFQATT and CDR2 as SNEGSKA (reference sequence). The CDR3 length is 13 residues. CDR3 residues: CSAEGTSGVEQYF.

This rearrangement joins TRBV5-5 to TRBJ1-1. Germline values: CDR1 SGHKS, CDR2 YYEKEE (reference sequence). CDR3 length: 15 residues. This chain's CDR3 is CASSGHGIVGTEAFF.

The chain carries TRBV27 and TRBJ2-3; TCRdb selects TRBD1, and the lack of DNA leaves this call unchecked. CDR1 is MNHEY, CDR2 SMNVEV, per germline (reference sequence). The CDR3 consists of 16 residues. CDR3 sequence reads: CASSLSPLNSTDTQYF.

This chain links TRBV4-2 with TRBJ1-6. The CDR3 spans 12 residues. Per the germline V gene, CDR1 is LGHNA and CDR2 is YNFKEQ. The chain's CDR3 is CASSQVLSPLHF.

V gene TRBV9 combines with J gene TRBJ2-5; TCRdb calls TRBD1, which cannot be checked without DNA. The CDR3 length is 15 residues. The germline V gene has CDR1 SGDLS and CDR2 YYNGEE. The CDR3 sequence is CASSGTGAWEETQYF.

CDR3 sequence: CASSVFNGNTGELFF. This sequence joins TRBV9 and TRBJ2-2. CDR3 length: 15 amino acids. Germline V gene lookup returns CDR1 SGDLS and CDR2 YYNGEE.

The V gene is TRBV27, the J gene TRBJ2-3. The CDR3 spans 12 residues. Germline V CDR1 and CDR2: MNHEY, SMNVEV (reference sequence). The CDR3 loop reads CASSHRTDTQYF.

The rearrangement joins TRBV12-3 or TRBV12-4 to TRBJ2-5; TCRdb's assignment of TRBD2 cannot be checked, as there is no DNA. CDR3 length: 16 amino acids. The CDR3 loop reads CASSDSSGGQQETQYF.